The 18 T cell receptor beta chains in this list originate from one sample, sequenced in a study of CD8 T cells in Susac syndrome (dated by TCRdb to the late 2010s). Library generation was performed with the immunoSEQ multiplex PCR assay. RNA was extracted using the RNeasy kit, and roughly 0.5 to 1 ug of the RNA was reverse transcribed with random hexamers. TCRdb ran its own pipeline on the public reads, namely fastp trimming at Q25 and MiXCR clone calling, and kept in-frame beta chains. Duplicate CDR3 protein sequences are folded into a single record with the most common DNA and genes. The sample data list roughly 180,000 distinct CDR3 sequences, and around 96% of these were observed just once. The leading ten clones occupy more than 0.12% of the sample. Sequencing was done on a sample of CD4+ T cells from PBMCs. These receptors all come from a human donor in good health.

The chain joins TRBV29-1 to TRBJ2-1; D assignment may be TRBD1 or TRBD2 (5 bases each). The V end was cut by 0 bases, the J end by 0 bases, with 12 bases between. From germline, CDR1 is SQVTM and CDR2 ANQGSEA. The CDR3 has 16 amino acids. The CDR3: CSVEEGDRSSYNEQFF. The DNA for the CDR3 is TGCAGCGTTGAAGAGGGGGACCGCAGCTCCTACAATGAGCAGTTCTTC.

This chain uses TRBV20-1 with TRBJ1-2, with D unresolved. Germline-derived CDR1 and CDR2 are DFQATT and SNEGSKA (reference sequence). V dropped 3 bases and J dropped 0 bases, with 5 bases sitting between them. CDR3 length equals 12 residues. The chain's CDR3 is CSASRTNYGYTF. The DNA of the CDR3 is TGCAGTGCTAGTCGCACTAACTATGGCTACACCTTC.

The V and J genes are TRBV6-2 or TRBV6-3 and TRBJ2-7; TRBD2 matches at 7 bases. CDR1 and CDR2 from the germline V gene are MNHEY and SVGEGT. The CDR3 is 15 residues long. V shed 5 bases and J 3 bases; nucleotides not matched to a gene: 10. CDR3 amino acids: CASSPGGGWNYEQYF. In DNA, the CDR3 is TGTGCCAGCAGTCCGGGGGGAGGCTGGAACTACGAGCAGTACTTC.

The chain combines TRBV23-1 with TRBJ2-7; possibly TRBD1 for D (6 bases). TRBV23-1 is an ORF, with its function uncertain. The V gene lost 2 bases and the J gene lost 2 bases, with 13 bases spanning the gap. CDR3 length: 15 amino acids. Here the CDR3 DNA reads TGCGCCAGCAGTCAACCCGGGACAAAGGCCTACGAGCAGTACTTC. This translates into CASSQPGTKAYEQYF.

The chain employs TRBV23-1 and TRBJ1-6; D uncertain. TRBV23-1 belongs to the ORF category, with a function that is uncertain. V dropped 2 bases and J dropped 4 bases, with 6 bases sitting between them. The CDR3 contains 14 residues. In DNA form, the CDR3 reads TGCGCCAGCAGTCAACGTGGGTATAATTCACCCCTCCACTTT. As protein: CASSQRGYNSPLHF.

This clonotype was seen a few times. The rearrangement links TRBV7-6 to TRBJ1-6; TRBD1 matches at 7 bases. The CDR3 consists of 15 residues. CDR1 SGHVS and CDR2 FNYEAQ come from the germline V gene. Germline trimming cut 5 bases from V and 7 bases from J; bases unmatched to any gene: 8. CDR3 region: CASSPRGTENSPLHF. In nucleotides, the CDR3 is TGTGCCAGCAGCCCCCGAGGGACAGAGAATTCACCCCTCCACTTT.

The rearrangement links TRBV5-8 to TRBJ1-6; D is perhaps TRBD1 (6 bases). Between the trimmed V and J ends, which lost 0 bases and 9 bases, there was a span of 7 bases. Germline V lookup: CDR1 SGHTS, CDR2 YDEGEE. This CDR3 region has 13 residues. The CDR3 DNA sequence: TGTGCCAGCAGCTTGGTCAGGGGTTCACCCCTCCACTTT. Translation gives CASSLVRGSPLHF. Using reference TRBV5-8 and TRBJ1-6 for the parts outside the CDR3, the full variable domain is EAGVTQSPTHLIKTRGQQATLRCSPISGHTSVYWYQQALGLGLQFLLWYDEGEERNRGNFPPRFSGRQFPNYSSELNVNALELEDSALYLCASSLVRGSPLHFGNGTRLTVT.

The chain's CDR3 is CASSLSGDWSPLHF. The DNA for the CDR3 is TGTGCCAGCAGTTTGTCGGGAGATTGGTCACCCCTCCACTTT. The chain carries TRBV28 and TRBJ1-6; no definite D call. The CDR3 is made up of 14 amino acids. V was cut by 3 bases and J by 10 bases, with 13 bases left in between. Looked up from germline, CDR1 is MDHEN and CDR2 is SYDVKM.

This chain links TRBV7-9 with TRBJ1-1; no definite D call. The germline V and J ends were trimmed by 3 bases and 5 bases, with 10 bases remaining between them. This CDR3 comprises 13 residues. The germline CDR1 and CDR2 sequences are SEHNR and FQNEAQ (reference sequence). CDR3 region: CASSFETRTEAFF. The CDR3 DNA reads as TGTGCCAGCAGCTTCGAGACAAGAACTGAAGCTTTCTTT.

The chain links TRBV27 to TRBJ2-7; no reliable D call. The CDR3 has 14 amino acids. V lost 4 bases to trimming and J lost 2 bases, with 12 bases between them. Germline V gene data show CDR1 as MNHEY and CDR2 as SMNVEV (reference sequence). CDR3 protein: CASSSPQGTYEQYF. The CDR3 DNA reads TGTGCCAGCAGTTCCCCACAAGGGACCTACGAGCAGTACTTC.

This chain connects TRBV7-9 to TRBJ1-1, with a weak D call TRBD1 (5 bases). This CDR3 is built from 14 residues. Deletions cut 5 bases from V and 4 bases from J, with 14 bases between. Germline loops: CDR1 SEHNR, CDR2 FQNEAQ (reference sequence). CDR3: CASSQGRSSTEAFF. CDR3 nucleotide sequence: TGTGCCAGCAGCCAGGGAAGGAGTAGCACTGAAGCTTTCTTT.

The J gene is TRBJ2-5, the V gene TRBV5-1, with 10 positions matching TRBD1. The CDR3 has 15 residues. The V segment lost 1 base and the J segment 5 bases; nucleotides outside the gene matches: 5. The germline gives CDR1 SGHRS, CDR2 YFSETQ. The CDR3 nucleotides read TGCGCCAGCAGCTTGTTAGAGACAGGGGGCGAGACCCAGTACTTC. This translates into CASSLLETGGETQYF.

V is TRBV6-2 or TRBV6-3 and J is TRBJ2-6, with D perhaps TRBD1 (6 bases). Between the trimmed V and J ends, which lost 6 bases and 2 bases, there was a span of 11 bases. CDR1 and CDR2 from the germline V gene are MNHEY and SVGEGT. The CDR3 is made up of 15 amino acids. The CDR3 DNA reads as TGTGCCAGCAGCCCACAGGGTGCTGGGGCCAACGTCCTGACTTTC. Translating it yields CASSPQGAGANVLTF.

The rearrangement links TRBV28 to TRBJ2-1; 12 bases agree with TRBD2. J lost 7 bases, V lost 7 bases, and 8 bases had no gene match. This CDR3 comprises 15 residues. Germline V lookup: CDR1 MDHEN, CDR2 SYDVKM. In DNA, the CDR3 is TGTGCCAGCAATCTAGCGGGGGGGCCGAAGAATGAGCAGTTCTTC. Encoded protein: CASNLAGGPKNEQFF.

The chain has TRBV3-1 and TRBJ2-7, with TRBD1 matching over 7 bases. CDR3 length: 13 residues. In germline, CDR1 is LGHDT, CDR2 YNNKEL (reference sequence). J lost 3 bases, V lost 4 bases, and 3 bases had no gene match. CDR3 region: CASSRDSCYEQYF. The CDR3 DNA follows: TGTGCCAGCAGCCGGGACAGTTGCTACGAGCAGTACTTC.

The V and J genes are TRBV29-1 and TRBJ2-5; D could derive from TRBD1 or TRBD2 (6 bases each). V was trimmed by 5 bases and J by 1 base, leaving 17 bases between them. The CDR3 is 15 residues long. Germline assignment: CDR1 SQVTM and CDR2 ANQGSEA. CDR3 protein: CSVWGEGGFQETQYF. The CDR3 DNA follows: TGCAGCGTTTGGGGCGAGGGGGGCTTCCAAGAGACCCAGTACTTC. Supplemented by reference TRBV29-1 and TRBJ2-5, the full variable domain reads SAVISQKPSRDICQRGTSLTIQCQVDSQVTMMFWYRQQPGQSLTLIATANQGSEATYESGFVIDKFPISRPNLTFSTLTVSNMSPEDSSIYLCSVWGEGGFQETQYFGPGTRLLVL.

V gene TRBV2 combines with J gene TRBJ1-6; the D is unclear. Trimming removed 4 bases at V and 10 bases at J, with 8 bases between. The CDR3 sequence is 12 residues long. Germline-derived CDR1 and CDR2 are SNHLY and FYNNEI. This CDR3 is CASSVGGSPLHF. The CDR3 DNA reads as TGTGCCAGCAGTGTGGGCGGCTCACCCCTCCACTTT.

The sample holds a few counts of this clonotype. V usage is TRBV12-3 or TRBV12-4 and J usage is TRBJ2-5; a weak D match, TRBD2 (5 bases). The V gene lost 3 bases and the J gene lost 4 bases, with 6 bases spanning the gap. The CDR3 loop spans 12 amino acids. The CDR3 loop is CASSFRGETQYF. The CDR3 DNA sequence: TGTGCCAGCAGTTTCCGGGGAGAGACCCAGTACTTC.